This T cell receptor beta chain was identified during a study of cytomegalovirus exposure and HLA in healthy donors. Study overall: From 190 million or so T cells, an earlier analysis saw approximately 110 million unique TCR beta sequences.

Findings and limits, study-wide: In a later analysis, compared with equally common non-associated chains, HLA-associated beta chains were more expanded.

The PCR used 60 Vbeta and 13 Jbeta primers. Method: immunoSEQ multiplex PCR; TCRdb's copy keeps in-frame clones and lacks some. In the table there are around 140,000 clones, around three quarters of which are singletons. Trimming left V 1 base short and J 0 bases short, with 10 bases between. CDR1 is SGHAT, CDR2 FQNNGV, per germline. This CDR3 contains 15 residues. This clone is a singleton in its sample. What it binds is not known. Sequencing was done on a sample of PBMCs. This sequence was found in a woman in her late teens or twenties in good health and CMV-seropositive. The chain links TRBV11-2 to TRBJ2-7; D is possibly TRBD1 (6 bases). The CDR3 DNA follows: TGTGCCAGCAGCTTAGCTCCAGGGGACTCCTACGAGCAGTACTTC. The encoded protein is CASSLAPGDSYEQYF.